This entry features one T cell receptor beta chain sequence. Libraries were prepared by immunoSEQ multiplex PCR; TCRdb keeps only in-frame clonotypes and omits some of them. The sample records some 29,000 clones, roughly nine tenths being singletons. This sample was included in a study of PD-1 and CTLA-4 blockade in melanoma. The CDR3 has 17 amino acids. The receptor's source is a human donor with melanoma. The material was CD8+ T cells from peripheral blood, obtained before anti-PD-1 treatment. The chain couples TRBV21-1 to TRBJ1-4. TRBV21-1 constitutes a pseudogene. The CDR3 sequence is CASSKCLSGPCNEKLFF. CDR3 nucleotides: TGTGCCAGCAGCAAATGTTTGTCGGGGCCCTGTAATGAAAAACTGTTTTTT.